Detailed here is one T cell receptor (beta chain). Its recognized antigen is unknown. Per-base quality was not reported, and no clone a single base away is much larger than it. TCRdb lists the instrument as Illumina NovaSeq 6000. TCRalpha and TCRbeta cDNA libraries were built by 5'RACE with constant-segment primers, adding sample barcodes and unique molecular identifiers. Trizol reagent was used to extract RNA from every sample. Library amplification was performed in two PCR steps, and a second sample barcode and Illumina TruSeq adapters were introduced in the second step. Sequencing of the libraries was done on an Illumina NovaSeq, producing 2 x 150 bp paired-end reads. Regarding the original processing steps: The reads were demultiplexed and collapsed into UMI-guided consensus sequences using migec v1.2.7. With mixcr v2.1.11, UMI consensuses were aligned to TRA and TRB V and J templates and assembled into clonotypes. A clonotype was counted as expanded or contracted only when both edgeR and NoisET called the clonotype significant, with the noise models trained on biological replicates. For edgeR calls, a false discovery rate-adjusted p below 0.01 and a log2 fold-change threshold of 1 were applied. As an exploratory analysis of dynamics, PCA with hierarchical clustering was applied to max-normalized trajectories of the 1000 most abundant clonotypes. The CD4 or CD8 phenotype of responding clones was assigned using the separately sequenced CD4+ and CD8+ repertoires. Starting from the raw public reads, TCRdb applied fastp trimming at Q25, assembled clones with MiXCR and retained in-frame beta chains. Each CDR3 protein appears once, grouped with its most common genes and DNA. The V and J calls shown here were made by TCRdb, not taken from the authors' results. Present in this sample are about 320,000 distinct CDR3 sequences, 14% of which were seen just once. The ten largest clonotypes hold 21% of the sample.

The data derive from a study of T-cell memory formation after mild COVID-19 (dated by TCRdb to the early 2020s). In terms of the full investigation: TCR sequence clusters from the two donors were largely donor specific. Two young, previously healthy adult volunteers, one female and one male, were included in the cohort. In two donors, T-cell clones that expanded and contracted after mild COVID-19 were followed by sequencing TCRalpha and TCRbeta repertoires longitudinally.

The V and J ends are trimmed by 5 bases and 5 bases, leaving 6 bases between them. Reading the germline V gene (reference sequence) gives CDR1 SGHKS and CDR2 YYEKEE. Reading from cysteine to phenylalanine, the CDR3 counts 11 amino acids. Only the CDR3 part of the read is kept: 33 bases, read in frame from the first base. PBMCs were isolated by Ficoll-Paque density gradient centrifugation. The investigation overall reported the following: Contracting CD4+ clones were located mainly in the CM and EM memory subsets, whereas CD8+ clones were found to be enriched in EMRA. SARS-CoV-2 specificity was not confirmed for the second-wave clones peaking on day 37. Balanced CD4/CD8 phenotypes were observed for clones contracting from day 15 to 85, whereas a bias towards CD4+ was observed for a second wave of clones expanding from day 15 to 37. The detection of some responding clones in pre-infection memory suggests that pre-existing cross-reactive memory T cells joined the SARS-CoV-2 response. Only two mild cases were covered in the study, and larger cohorts including severe cases with pre-infection samples were considered necessary.

The rearrangement joined TRBV5-5 to TRBJ2-3, and TRBD2 may be the D gene, going by 6 matching bases. Material for sequencing was PBMCs or a T cell subset sorted from them (not recorded which). This receptor was identified in a man younger than 30 who had mild COVID-19 (a few samples of this study predate the infection). The sample titles of this study are shuffled in the database, so cell type and time point are left out; the donor was told from shared clones. CDR3 reads: CASRGGDTQYF. The sequence in DNA is TGTGCCAGCAGGGGGGGAGATACGCAGTATTTT. The CDR3, completed at both ends by the reference TRBV5-5 and TRBJ2-3 genes, gives the full variable domain DAGVTQSPTHLIKTRGQQVTLRCSPISGHKSVSWYQQVLGQGPQFIFQYYEKEERGRGNFPDRFSARQFPNYSSELNVNALLLGDSALYLCASRGGDTQYFGPGTRLTVL.